The 9 T cell receptor beta chains presented below share a single source sample, sequenced in a study of cytomegalovirus exposure and HLA in healthy donors. The primer mix had 60 Vbeta and 13 Jbeta primers. Here immunoSEQ multiplex PCR was the method, and the copy in TCRdb shows in-frame clones only, minus some. The table records approximately 160,000 clones, approximately 84% of them present only once. The sample comprised PBMCs. The receptors originated from a young man in good health and CMV-seronegative.

This chain uses TRBV4-1 with TRBJ1-1; possible D gene TRBD1, 5 bases. CDR1 and CDR2 from the germline V gene are MGHRA and YSYEKL. This CDR3 has 16 residues. V lost 2 bases to trimming and J lost 6 bases, with 19 bases between them. The DNA for the CDR3 is TGCGCCAGCAGCCAAAGGGCAGGGTGGGCCACCGCTGAAGCTTTCTTT. This translates into CASSQRAGWATAEAFF.

V gene TRBV13 combines with J gene TRBJ2-3; the match to TRBD1 covers 7 bases. This CDR3 spans 16 amino acids. The V and J ends lost 1 base and 0 bases, in that order; junction bases with no gene match: 4. Germline V gene lookup returns CDR1 PRHDT and CDR2 FYEKMQ (reference sequence). CDR3 sequence (DNA): TGTGCCAGCAGCTTAGAGGGACAGTTTAGCACAGATACGCAGTATTTT. This codes for CASSLEGQFSTDTQYF.

The chain carries TRBV4-3 and TRBJ2-3; D remains unclear. The germline V gene has CDR1 LGHNA and CDR2 YSLEER. The V end lost 1 base, the J end lost 2 bases, and 10 bases lay between the germline ends. This CDR3 region has 15 residues. CDR3 amino acids: CASSQGTQVTDTQYF. CDR3 nucleotides: TGCGCCAGCAGCCAAGGAACCCAGGTCACAGATACGCAGTATTTT.

A note on this clone: One junction end does not reproduce the germline sequence, and a read error may be involved. The chain uses TRBV7-9 and TRBJ1-2, with 7 bases identical to TRBD1. The CDR3 covers 12 residues. From germline, CDR1 is SEHNR and CDR2 FQNEAQ (reference sequence). The chain's CDR3 is CSSKGTVPGYTF. The CDR3 DNA is TGTTCCAGCAAGGGGACAGTACCCGGCTACACCTTC.

The CDR3 DNA reads TGCGCCAGCAGCCTTAGGGGGCCAGAGACCCAGTACTTC. Translated: CASSLRGPETQYF. The J gene is TRBJ2-5, the V gene TRBV5-1; 7 bases are shared with TRBD1. The V gene end was trimmed by 4 bases and the J gene end by 4 bases; junction bases not matched to a gene: 4. The CDR3 has 13 residues. Germline assignment: CDR1 SGHRS and CDR2 YFSETQ. Filled out from reference TRBV5-1 and TRBJ2-5, the complete variable domain reads KAGVTQTPRYLIKTRGQQVTLSCSPISGHRSVSWYQQTPGQGLQFLFEYFSETQRNKGNFPGRFSGRQFSNSRSEMNVSTLELGDSALYLCASSLRGPETQYFGPGTRLLVL.

The chain carries TRBV27 and TRBJ2-7; TRBD2 is a possible D gene (6 bases). Trimming shortened V by 8 bases and J by 7 bases, and 24 bases separated the two germline ends. CDR1 and CDR2 from the germline V gene are MNHEY and SMNVEV (reference sequence). This CDR3 is built from 15 residues. The CDR3 loop is CASRGDGRGSREQYF. CDR3 sequence (DNA): TGTGCCAGCCGCGGGGACGGGAGAGGATCCAGAGAGCAGTACTTC.

The rearrangement uses TRBV7-9 and TRBJ1-2, with a tentative D call TRBD1 (5 bases). Germline loops: CDR1 SEHNR, CDR2 FQNEAQ (reference sequence). Trimming took 7 bases from V and 3 from J, leaving 18 bases between them. This CDR3 contains 15 residues. CDR3 DNA sequence: TGTGCCAGCAACGAGGCAGGGACGGGAGACTATGGCTACACCTTC. This translates into CASNEAGTGDYGYTF.

The genes are TRBV6-6 and TRBJ1-2, with D unclear. The CDR3 is 11 residues long. Germline assignment: CDR1 MNHNY and CDR2 SVGAGI (reference sequence). Trimming pared 4 bases from V and 7 bases from J, leaving 7 bases between. The CDR3 DNA reads as TGTGCCAGCAGTTCGAACAGTGGCTACACCTTC. Its protein product is CASSSNSGYTF.

This clone appeared a single time. The rearrangement links TRBV5-1 to TRBJ1-5; possible D gene TRBD1, 6 bases. CDR1 and CDR2 from the germline V gene are SGHRS and YFSETQ. This CDR3 is 15 amino acids long. With 2 bases removed from V and 7 bases from J, the gap between germline ends came to 16 bases. CDR3 amino acids: CASSFWGGEGQPQHF. In nucleotides, the CDR3 is TGCGCCAGCAGCTTTTGGGGGGGCGAAGGGCAGCCCCAGCATTTT.